This paragraph covers one T cell receptor (beta chain) sequence. What it binds is unknown. TCRdb keeps only in-frame clones here, not all; method: immunoSEQ multiplex PCR. The sample comprises around 32,000 clones, more than 80% of which are singletons, and about 22% rests with the top ten. This sample stems from a study of radiotherapy plus CTLA-4 blockade in lung cancer. Regarding the study as a whole: Early blood T cell clone dynamics, with interferon-beta, were reported to best predict response. TCR clones originating in tumors grew in number in blood after radiotherapy plus ipilimumab.

With ipilimumab providing CTLA-4 blockade, focal radiation was administered to patients who had chemo-refractory metastatic non-small-cell lung cancer. Unmatched junction bases numbered 1, after V lost 2 bases and J lost 2 bases. From germline, CDR1 is MNHNY and CDR2 SVGAGI (reference sequence). The CDR3 sequence is 14 residues long. The chain has TRBV6-6 and TRBJ2-3, with 7 nucleotides matching TRBD1. This receptor was obtained from a human donor with non-small cell lung cancer that progressed on radiotherapy plus ipilimumab. Sequencing used peripheral blood, obtained from a patient treated with radiotherapy plus ipilimumab. CDR3 sequence reads: CASSYGTATDTQYF. CDR3 nucleotides: TGTGCCAGCAGTTACGGGACAGCCACAGATACGCAGTATTTT.